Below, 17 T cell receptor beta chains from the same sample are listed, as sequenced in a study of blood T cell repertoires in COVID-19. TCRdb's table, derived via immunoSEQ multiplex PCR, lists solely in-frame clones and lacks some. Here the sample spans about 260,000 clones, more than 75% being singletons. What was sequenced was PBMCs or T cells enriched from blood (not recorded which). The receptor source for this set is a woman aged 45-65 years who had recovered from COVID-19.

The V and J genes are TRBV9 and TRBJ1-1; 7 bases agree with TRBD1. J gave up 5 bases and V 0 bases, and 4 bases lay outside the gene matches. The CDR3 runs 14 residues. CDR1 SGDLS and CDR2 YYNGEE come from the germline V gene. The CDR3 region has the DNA TGTGCCAGCAGCGTAGATCCAGGGGGAACTGAAGCTTTCTTT. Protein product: CASSVDPGGTEAFF.

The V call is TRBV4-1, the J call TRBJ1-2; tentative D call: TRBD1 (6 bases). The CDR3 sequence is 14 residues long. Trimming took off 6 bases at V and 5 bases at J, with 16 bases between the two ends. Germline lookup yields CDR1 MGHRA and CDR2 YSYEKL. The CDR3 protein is CASRQIGTRYGYTF. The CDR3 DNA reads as TGCGCCAGCAGGCAAATCGGGACACGTTATGGCTACACCTTC.

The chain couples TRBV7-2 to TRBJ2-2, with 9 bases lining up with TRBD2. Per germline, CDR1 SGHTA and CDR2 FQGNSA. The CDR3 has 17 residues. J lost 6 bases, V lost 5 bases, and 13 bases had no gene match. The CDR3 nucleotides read TGTGCCAGCAGCCGCCGCGGGAGGGCCGAAATCTCCGGGGAGCTGTTTTTT. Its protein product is CASSRRGRAEISGELFF.

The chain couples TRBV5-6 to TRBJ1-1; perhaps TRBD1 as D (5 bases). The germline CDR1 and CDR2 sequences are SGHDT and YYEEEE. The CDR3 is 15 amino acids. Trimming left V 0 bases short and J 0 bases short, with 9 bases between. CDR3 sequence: CASSLVRGMNTEAFF. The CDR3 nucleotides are TGTGCCAGCAGCTTGGTTCGGGGGATGAACACTGAAGCTTTCTTT.

In DNA form, the CDR3 reads TGTGCCAGCAGTTTAAGCTTGGACACCCGAAGGGCTTTCTACGAGCAGTACTTC. This sequence encodes CASSLSLDTRRAFYEQYF. This chain joins TRBV27 and TRBJ2-7, with D possibly matching TRBD1 (5 bases). This CDR3 comprises 18 residues. Germline V gene data show CDR1 as MNHEY and CDR2 as SMNVEV (reference sequence). The V end was cut by 2 bases, the J end by 3 bases, with 23 bases between.

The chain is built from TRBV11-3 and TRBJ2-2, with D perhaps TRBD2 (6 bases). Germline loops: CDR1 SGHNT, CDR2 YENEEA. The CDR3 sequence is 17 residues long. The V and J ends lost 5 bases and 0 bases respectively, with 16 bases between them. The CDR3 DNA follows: TGTGCCAGCAGCCCCGATTGGGGGGATTCGAACACCGGGGAGCTGTTTTTT. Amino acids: CASSPDWGDSNTGELFF.

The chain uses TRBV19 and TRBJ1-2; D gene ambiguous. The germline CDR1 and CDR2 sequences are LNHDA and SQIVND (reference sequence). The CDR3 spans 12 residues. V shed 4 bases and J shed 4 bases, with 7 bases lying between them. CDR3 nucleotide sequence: TGTGCCAGTAGTACACCGAGCTATGGCTACACCTTC. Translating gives CASSTPSYGYTF.

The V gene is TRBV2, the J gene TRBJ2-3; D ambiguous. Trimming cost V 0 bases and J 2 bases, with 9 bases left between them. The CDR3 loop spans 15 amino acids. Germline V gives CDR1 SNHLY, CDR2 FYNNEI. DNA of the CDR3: TGTGCCAGCAGTGAAGCGCGAACCTTCACAGATACGCAGTATTTT. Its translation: CASSEARTFTDTQYF.

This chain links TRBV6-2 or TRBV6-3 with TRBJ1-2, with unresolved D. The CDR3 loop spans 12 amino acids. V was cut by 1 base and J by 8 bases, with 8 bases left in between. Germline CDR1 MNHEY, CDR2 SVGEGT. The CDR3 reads CASSYWSGGYTF. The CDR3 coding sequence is TGTGCCAGCAGTTACTGGTCGGGGGGCTACACCTTC.

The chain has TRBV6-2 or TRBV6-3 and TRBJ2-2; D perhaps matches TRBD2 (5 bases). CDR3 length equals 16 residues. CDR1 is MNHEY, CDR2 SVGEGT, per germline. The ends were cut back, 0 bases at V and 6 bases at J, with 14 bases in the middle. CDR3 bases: TGTGCCAGCAGTTACTCCACGGAGGTTTACGCCGGGGAGCTGTTTTTT. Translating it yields CASSYSTEVYAGELFF.

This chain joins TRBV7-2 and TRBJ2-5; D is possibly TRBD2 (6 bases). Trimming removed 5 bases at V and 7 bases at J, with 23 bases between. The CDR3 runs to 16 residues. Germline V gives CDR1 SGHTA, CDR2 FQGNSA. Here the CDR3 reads CASSLTSGLPPGTQYF. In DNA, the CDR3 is TGTGCCAGCAGCCTCACCTCGGGACTGCCCCCAGGGACCCAGTACTTC.

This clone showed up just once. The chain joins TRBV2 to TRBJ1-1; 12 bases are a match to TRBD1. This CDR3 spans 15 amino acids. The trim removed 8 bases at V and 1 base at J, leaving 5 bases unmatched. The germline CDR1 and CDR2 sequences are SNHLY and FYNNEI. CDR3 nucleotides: TGTGCCAGCCGGGACAGGGGGCTCTCGAACACTGAAGCTTTCTTT. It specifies CASRDRGLSNTEAFF.

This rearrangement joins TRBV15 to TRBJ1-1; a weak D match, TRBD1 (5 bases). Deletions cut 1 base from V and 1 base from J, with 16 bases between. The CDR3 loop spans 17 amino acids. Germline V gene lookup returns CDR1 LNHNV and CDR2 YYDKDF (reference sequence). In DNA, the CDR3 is TGTGCCACCAGCAGAGTTCGGACACTCGACAGGAACACTGAAGCTTTCTTT. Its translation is CATSRVRTLDRNTEAFF.

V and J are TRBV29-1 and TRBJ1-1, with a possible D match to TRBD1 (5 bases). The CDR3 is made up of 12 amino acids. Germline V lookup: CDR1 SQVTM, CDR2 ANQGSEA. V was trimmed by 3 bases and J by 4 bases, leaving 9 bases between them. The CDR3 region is CSVESGGTEAFF. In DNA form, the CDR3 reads TGCAGCGTTGAGAGCGGGGGCACTGAAGCTTTCTTT.

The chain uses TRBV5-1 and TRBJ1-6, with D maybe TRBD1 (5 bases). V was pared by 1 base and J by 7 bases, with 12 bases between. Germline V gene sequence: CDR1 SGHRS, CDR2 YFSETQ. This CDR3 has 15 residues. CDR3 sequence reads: CASSLLGRANSPLHF. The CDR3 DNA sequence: TGCGCCAGCAGCTTGCTTGGCAGGGCAAATTCACCCCTCCACTTT.

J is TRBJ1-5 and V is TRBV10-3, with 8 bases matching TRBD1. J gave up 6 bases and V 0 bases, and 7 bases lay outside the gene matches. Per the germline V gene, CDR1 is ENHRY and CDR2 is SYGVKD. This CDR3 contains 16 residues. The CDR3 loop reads CAISESGQGGGQPQHF. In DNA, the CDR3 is TGTGCCATCAGTGAGTCCGGACAGGGAGGGGGTCAGCCCCAGCATTTT.

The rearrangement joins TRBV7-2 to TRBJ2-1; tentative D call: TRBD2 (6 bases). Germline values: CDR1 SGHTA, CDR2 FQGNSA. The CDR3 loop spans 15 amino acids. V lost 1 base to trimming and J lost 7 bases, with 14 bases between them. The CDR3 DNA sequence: TGTGCCAGCAGCTTAGACGGGGGTGGGTGGAATGAGCAGTTCTTC. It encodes CASSLDGGGWNEQFF.